This T cell receptor beta chain originates from a study of human T cells and chemical hapten exposure. The V gene lost 4 bases and the J gene lost 7 bases, with 16 bases spanning the gap. The CDR3 extends over 14 amino acids. Looked up from germline, CDR1 is LGHDT and CDR2 is YNNKEL (reference sequence). Findings and caveats of the study: No shift was seen in TCRs above 1 in 1000 frequency with DPC sensitization.

What the library attached to individual cDNA molecules were unique molecular identifiers. TCRdb re-derived calls from the 5' RACE reads in MiXCR, one entry per CDR3 protein. The sample consists of 150,000 or so distinct CDR3 sequences, 4.1% of them appearing once. Total RNA was isolated from whole blood that had not been fractionated. Many counts were recorded for this clonotype. Antigen: not known. This sequence was found in a female donor in good health. The V call is TRBV3-1, the J call TRBJ2-5, with TRBD1 as a possible D gene (5 bases). CDR3 coding DNA: TGTGCCAGCAGCCCCTCTCTCAGTGGGGCGACCCAGTACTTC. Protein: CASSPSLSGATQYF.